The text below deals with one T cell receptor (beta chain). The method was immunoSEQ multiplex PCR; TCRdb's version includes in-frame clones alone and lacks a portion of them. Of about 14,000 clones listed, 80% to 90% are singletons. These data belong to a study of technical replicates of blood from several donors. This CDR3 spans 14 amino acids. CDR1 and CDR2 (germline): MDHEN, SYDVKM. V was shortened by 6 bases and J by 4 bases, with 13 bases between the two germline ends. The receptor was derived from a human donor in good health. The rearrangement joins TRBV28 to TRBJ2-1, with D possibly matching TRBD1 (5 bases). Source material: PBMCs. The CDR3 loop reads CASRQGGNYNEQFF. The CDR3 DNA is TGTGCCAGCAGGCAGGGTGGGAATTACAATGAGCAGTTCTTC.